The present entry profiles one TCR beta chain with its context. Its matching antigen is unknown. Unsorted whole blood supplied the RNA, and germline DNA was extracted too. The study enrolled treatment-naive patients with chronic HBV infection. The sample originates from a study of tumor-infiltrating lymphocytes in primary liver carcinoma. For the study at large: Tumor stage was T1-T3 N0M0, and tumor size was about 4 to 11 cm across. Points from the study as a whole: It was tumor-adjacent and tumor-blood pairs that overlapped less than tumor region pairs did. Researchers did not compare CD4+ and CD8+ repertoires, as samples were bulk unsorted.

Trimming removed 4 bases at V and 4 bases at J, with 11 bases between. CDR1 SGHRS and CDR2 YFSETQ come from the germline V gene. The CDR3 is 13 amino acids. cDNA specific to TCR beta was made from 500 ng of total RNA, with a constant-region primer employed for priming. Slightly modified ARM-PCR with three nested multiplex PCR rounds yielded TCR beta libraries. The first two PCR rounds used TRBV1-TRBV30 primers with a Cbeta primer, approximately 10 cycles each. TCRdb re-derived calls from the multiplex PCR reads in MiXCR, one entry per CDR3 protein. The table shows approximately 310,000 distinct CDR3 sequences, with 55% to 65% occurring only once.

The source is a man aged 40-49 years with primary liver carcinoma and hepatitis B virus infection. V gene TRBV5-1 combines with J gene TRBJ1-2; tentative D call: TRBD1 (5 bases). Sequencing was done on a sample of peripheral blood. This chain's CDR3 is CASSQTEIYGYTF. CDR3 nucleotides: TGCGCCAGCAGCCAGACAGAGATCTATGGCTACACCTTC. The full variable domain, with the rest looked up from reference TRBV5-1 and TRBJ1-2, is KAGVTQTPRYLIKTRGQQVTLSCSPISGHRSVSWYQQTPGQGLQFLFEYFSETQRNKGNFPGRFSGRQFSNSRSEMNVSTLELGDSALYLCASSQTEIYGYTFGSGTRLTVV.